This passage covers 20 T cell receptor beta chains from one sample sequenced in a study of T cell clonality in common variable immunodeficiency. Sequencing was performed with immunoSEQ multiplex PCR; in TCRdb, only in-frame clones are kept and a portion is missing. The sample contains around 50,000 clones, none of them singletons. The sequenced sample was peripheral blood mononuclear cells. Source of these receptors: a person between 18 and 69 years old in good health.

This clone was seen ten or more times. The read ends 3 residues shy of where the CDR3 ends; the end is completed using the germline J gene. The chain links TRBV5-1 to TRBJ2-7; TRBD1 matches at 9 bases. J was trimmed by 3 bases and V by 0 bases; bases with no gene match: 4. CDR1 and CDR2 from the germline V gene are SGHRS and YFSETQ. CDR3 length: 15 residues. CDR3: CASSLEGTGIYEQYF. The sequenced part of the CDR3 DNA is TGCGCCAGCAGCTTGGAGGGGACAGGGATCTACGAG.

This clone has a count of ten or more. CDR3 bases read: TGTGCCAGCAGTGAAGCGGGCAGTTGGCGGGGTAGCACAGATACG. Translated: CASSEAGSWRGSTDT. The CDR3 in full is CASSEAGSWRGSTDTQYF. The chain has TRBV6-1 and TRBJ2-3; weak D call: TRBD2 (6 bases). The DNA ends 3 residues before the CDR3 does, and the rest of the CDR3 is filled in from the germline J gene. Trimming removed 0 bases at V and 0 bases at J, with 16 bases between. CDR1 is MNHNS, CDR2 SASEGT, per germline. The CDR3 has 18 residues.

Concerning this clone itself: From the germline J gene comes the end of the CDR3, since the read stops 3 residues before it. V is TRBV5-8 and J is TRBJ2-5, with D perhaps matching TRBD2 (6 bases). CDR3 length equals 13 residues. The germline gives CDR1 SGHTS, CDR2 YDEGEE. V lost 2 bases and J lost 3, with 8 bases in between. The sequenced part of the CDR3 DNA is TGTGCCAGCAGCTTCAGACTAGAAGAGACC. Translated: CASSFRLEET. The entire CDR3 is CASSFRLEETQYF.

This clone has a count of ten or more. The read ends 3 residues before the CDR3 terminus; that terminus is restored from the germline J gene. The V call is TRBV29-1, the J call TRBJ1-1; 7 bases align to TRBD1. The V gene's germline CDR1 is SQVTM and CDR2 ANQGSEA. Unmatched junction bases numbered 3, after V lost 5 bases and J lost 0 bases. The CDR3 has 13 amino acids. The CDR3 DNA, read in part, is TGCAGCGTTTTGGGACAGATGAACACTGAA. This translates into CSVLGQMNTE. The complete CDR3 sequence is CSVLGQMNTEAFF.

This clone came up many times. From the germline J gene comes the end of the CDR3, since the read stops 3 residues before it. The genes are TRBV2 and TRBJ2-7, with 9 bases lining up with TRBD1. Looked up from germline, CDR1 is SNHLY and CDR2 is FYNNEI. Unmatched junction bases numbered 4, after V lost 2 bases and J lost 5 bases. The CDR3 is 14 residues long. The covered CDR3 bases are TGTGCCAGCAGTGAATGGGACAGGGAAGACGAG. This codes for CASSEWDREDE. The entire CDR3 sequence reads CASSEWDREDEQYF.

This clone appeared a few times. The sequenced fragment ends 3 residues before the CDR3 boundary, so the rest is inferred from the germline J gene. This sequence joins TRBV18 and TRBJ2-4, with D perhaps TRBD1 (6 bases). The CDR3 loop spans 13 amino acids. Germline V lookup: CDR1 KGHSH, CDR2 LQKENI. Incomplete CDR3 DNA: TGTGCCAGCTCACCACAGGCAGGGGATGGT. As protein: CASSPQAGDG. The CDR3 in its entirety is CASSPQAGDGQYF.

This clone was counted many times. The observed sequence ends 3 residues before the CDR3 terminus, with the missing tail filled in from the germline J gene. The V call is TRBV18, the J call TRBJ2-1, with a weak D call TRBD2 (6 bases). This CDR3 contains 14 residues. V was clipped by 3 bases and J by 6 bases, with 12 bases between them. Germline CDR1 and CDR2: KGHSH and LQKENI. The CDR3 here is CASSPGDFPNEQFF. Incomplete CDR3 DNA: TGTGCCAGCTCACCGGGGGACTTCCCCAATGAG.

This clone was counted ten times or more. A much more abundant neighbour one base away suggests this may be a read error. The missing CDR3 end, 3 residues past where the read stops, is filled in from the germline J gene. This sequence joins TRBV20-1 and TRBJ2-3, with TRBD1 identical over 9 bases. Germline loops: CDR1 DFQATT, CDR2 SNEGSKA (reference sequence). This CDR3 region has 15 residues. CDR3 residues: CSAGTGYNLMETQYF. The covered CDR3 bases are TGCAGTGCGGGGACAGGGTATAATCTTATGGAGACG.

This clone was recorded many times. The read falls 3 residues short of the CDR3 end, and the missing part is taken from the germline J gene. The chain is built from TRBV5-1 and TRBJ2-5, with 8 bases identical to TRBD1. Trimming took 4 bases from V and 5 from J; bases not matched to a gene: 19. The CDR3 totals 18 residues. CDR1 and CDR2 (germline): SGHRS, YFSETQ. The CDR3 loop is CASSDPFGETGAGETQYF. CDR3 DNA (partial): TGCGCCAGCAGCGACCCGTTTGGGGAGACAGGGGCGGGGGAGACC.

Ten or more counts support this clone. From the germline J gene comes the end of the CDR3, since the read stops 3 residues before it. The chain uses TRBV30 and TRBJ1-6, with 11 bases that match TRBD1. The CDR3 is 12 residues long. With V trimmed by 7 bases and J by 8 bases, 1 base remained unmatched. Germline CDR1 GTSNPN, CDR2 SVGIG (reference sequence). The part of the CDR3 DNA that was read is TGTGCCTTGGGACAGGGGGATTCACCC. Amino acid sequence: CALGQGDSP. The complete CDR3 sequence is CALGQGDSPLHF.

In its sample, this clone was seen many times. The CDR3 end lies 3 residues beyond the end of the read and is filled in from the germline J gene. The V gene is TRBV20-1, the J gene TRBJ2-2; 9 nucleotides align to TRBD2. CDR1 and CDR2 from the germline V gene are DFQATT and SNEGSKA (reference sequence). V lost 2 bases to trimming and J lost 3 bases; unmatched junction nucleotides: 1. The CDR3 has 14 residues. The CDR3 sequence is CSARLAGHTGELFF. The part of the CDR3 DNA that was read is TGCAGTGCTAGACTAGCGGGGCACACCGGGGAG.

This clone was observed many times. The read ends 3 residues before the CDR3 terminus; that terminus is restored from the germline J gene. The chain couples TRBV6-1 to TRBJ1-5; the D is unclear. V was cut by 4 bases and J by 9 bases, with 16 bases left in between. The CDR3 covers 14 residues. Germline V gene lookup returns CDR1 MNHNS and CDR2 SASEGT. The CDR3 DNA, read in part, is TGTGCCAGCAGTGCCGTGAGGGCAGTGGCGCCC. Protein sequence: CASSAVRAVAP. The complete CDR3 reads CASSAVRAVAPQHF.

At least ten counts were recorded for this clone. The read halts 3 residues ahead of the CDR3 end, with the missing end drawn from the germline J gene. V gene TRBV28 combines with J gene TRBJ1-4; 9 nucleotides agree with TRBD1. CDR3 length: 15 residues. The V segment lost 6 bases and the J segment 3 bases; nucleotides outside the gene matches: 5. Germline V gene data show CDR1 as MDHEN and CDR2 as SYDVKM. Partial CDR3 DNA: TGTGCCAGCAGAACAGGGGGCGCCGCTAATGAAAAA. It yields the protein CASRTGGAANEK. The CDR3, in full, reads CASRTGGAANEKLFF.

This clone occurred many times. The CDR3 end lies 3 residues beyond the end of the read and is filled in from the germline J gene. The V gene is TRBV5-1, the J gene TRBJ2-5; 10 nucleotides align to TRBD2. V lost 6 bases to trimming and J lost 2 bases; unmatched junction nucleotides: 10. This CDR3 is 16 amino acids long. From germline, CDR1 is SGHRS and CDR2 YFSETQ. The CDR3 DNA, read in part, is TGCGCCAGCACCCCGGGACTAGCGCAAGGACAAGAGACC. The encoded protein is CASTPGLAQGQET. The entire CDR3 protein reads CASTPGLAQGQETQYF.

The table lists this clone with many counts. The covered CDR3 bases are TGTGCCTGGAGTGTTTTTGGCGGCAGCTCCTACGAG. Translation: CAWSVFGGSSYE. The whole CDR3 sequence reads CAWSVFGGSSYEQYF. The chain recombines TRBV30 with TRBJ2-7; no clear D gene. The CDR3 end lies 3 residues beyond the end of the read and is filled in from the germline J gene. Trimming took 0 bases from V and 0 from J, leaving 12 bases between them. Germline CDR1 is GTSNPN and CDR2 is SVGIG (reference sequence). The CDR3 is made up of 15 amino acids.

At least ten counts were recorded for this clone. The read finishes 3 residues shy of the CDR3 end, and the germline J gene is used to complete it. V and J are TRBV13 and TRBJ2-1; a weak D match, TRBD2 (5 bases). V was pared by 0 bases and J by 9 bases, with 15 bases between. The CDR3 contains 15 residues. CDR1 and CDR2 (germline): PRHDT, FYEKMQ (reference sequence). CDR3 amino acids: CASSLGPTSRGEQFF. The CDR3 bases that were read are TGTGCCAGCAGCTTAGGCCCTACTTCTCGGGGTGAG. The full variable domain, rest sourced from reference TRBV13 and TRBJ2-1, is AAGVIQSPRHLIKEKRETATLKCYPIPRHDTVYWYQQGPGQDPQFLISFYEKMQSDKGSIPDRFSAQQFSDYHSELNMSSLELGDSALYFCASSLGPTSRGEQFFGPGTRLTVL.

This clone was seen a handful of times. With the read ending 3 residues before the CDR3 end, the germline J gene is used to fill in that end. The chain carries TRBV11-2 and TRBJ2-3; D remains unclear. Germline CDR1 and CDR2: SGHAT and FQNNGV. Trimming pared 5 bases from V and 2 bases from J, leaving 11 bases between. The CDR3 spans 14 residues. The CDR3 is CASSQRVNTDTQYF. Partial CDR3 DNA: TGTGCCAGCAGCCAAAGGGTGAACACAGATACG.

This clone occurred many times. From the germline J gene comes the end of the CDR3, since the read stops 3 residues before it. The chain employs TRBV5-4 and TRBJ1-2, with 7 bases identical to TRBD1. The germline V gene has CDR1 SGHNT and CDR2 YYREEE (reference sequence). The ends lost 5 bases at V and 2 bases at J; junction bases unmatched: 9. CDR3 size: 15 residues. The CDR3 loop reads CASRRYDRANYGYTF. The CDR3 bases that were read are TGTGCCAGCAGGCGATACGACAGGGCGAACTATGGC.

This clone came up many times. The read is 3 residues too short to cover the CDR3 end, so that end is filled in from the germline J gene. The chain couples TRBV19 to TRBJ2-3, with 15 bases aligning to TRBD2. Looked up from germline, CDR1 is LNHDA and CDR2 is SQIVND (reference sequence). The CDR3 contains 20 residues. V lost 5 bases and J lost 0; bases outside the gene matches: 12. CDR3 protein: CASSPTGLAGGGTSTDTQYF. The CDR3 bases that were read are TGTGCCAGTAGTCCCACCGGACTAGCGGGGGGGGGAACTAGCACAGATACG.

This clone was recorded at least ten times. The CDR3 goes on 3 residues after the read ends, and that part is filled in from the germline J gene. This sequence joins TRBV10-3 and TRBJ2-7, with D perhaps matching TRBD1 (5 bases). Per the germline V gene, CDR1 is ENHRY and CDR2 is SYGVKD. The CDR3 consists of 13 residues. The V and J ends lost 5 bases and 0 bases respectively, with 8 bases between them. The CDR3 bases that were read are TGTGCCATCAGTTCAGGGTCCTCCTACGAG. Protein sequence: CAISSGSSYE. From start to end, the CDR3 is CAISSGSSYEQYF.